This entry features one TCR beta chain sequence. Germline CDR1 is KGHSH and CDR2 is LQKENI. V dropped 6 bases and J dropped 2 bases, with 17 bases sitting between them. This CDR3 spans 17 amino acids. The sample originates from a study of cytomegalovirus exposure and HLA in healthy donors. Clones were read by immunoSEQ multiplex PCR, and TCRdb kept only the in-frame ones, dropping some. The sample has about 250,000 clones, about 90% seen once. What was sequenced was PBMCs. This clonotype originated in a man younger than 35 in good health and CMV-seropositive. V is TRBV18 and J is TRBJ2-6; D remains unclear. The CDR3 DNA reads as TGTGCCAGCTCCCCGTATCCTAACACGGCTGGGGCCAACGTCCTGACTTTC. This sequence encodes CASSPYPNTAGANVLTF.